These 7 T cell receptor beta chains were sequenced from one sample in a study of CD8 T cells in Susac syndrome (dated by TCRdb to the late 2010s). Libraries came from the immunoSEQ multiplex PCR assay. RNA was extracted with the RNeasy kit and 0.5 to 1 ug was reverse transcribed using random hexamers. Using fastp trimming at Q25 and MiXCR clonotype assembly, TCRdb reanalyzed the public sequencing data and kept in-frame beta chains. Rows matching on CDR3 protein sequence are summarized as one entry with the most common DNA and genes. The sample table lists approximately 100,000 distinct CDR3 sequences, about 90% of them with a count of one. The leading ten clones occupy 0.14% of the sample. Sample: CD4+ T cells from PBMCs. These receptor sequences come from a human donor in good health.

The gene calls are TRBV19 and TRBJ2-1; TRBD2 is a possible D gene (6 bases). Per the germline V gene, CDR1 is LNHDA and CDR2 is SQIVND (reference sequence). The CDR3 length is 15 residues. The germline V and J ends were trimmed by 1 base and 4 bases, with 11 bases remaining between them. The CDR3, as DNA: TGTGCCAGTAGTATAGTGGGAGGACTTTACAATGAGCAGTTCTTC. It yields the protein CASSIVGGLYNEQFF.

The chain has TRBV2 and TRBJ2-1; TRBD2 matches at 9 bases. CDR1 is SNHLY and CDR2 is FYNNEI in the germline V gene. This CDR3 has 20 residues. Trimming at V came to 6 bases and at J to 0 bases, leaving 18 bases not matched to a gene. This CDR3 reads CASSTNFVSGGTSSYNEQFF. CDR3 nucleotide sequence: TGTGCCAGCAGCACCAACTTCGTTAGCGGGGGCACGAGCTCCTACAATGAGCAGTTCTTC.

V is TRBV5-1 and J is TRBJ1-1, with 7 bases aligning to TRBD1. CDR3 length equals 14 residues. The J segment lost 0 bases and the V segment lost 4 bases, leaving 3 bases of the junction unmatched. Germline V gives CDR1 SGHRS, CDR2 YFSETQ. In DNA form, the CDR3 reads TGCGCCAGCAGCGCGACAGGGATGAACACTGAAGCTTTCTTT. It translates to CASSATGMNTEAFF.

The CDR3 DNA reads TGTGCCACCAGCAGAGAAGGGGGGTCTCGGCATTTT. Its protein product is CATSREGGSRHF. The genes are TRBV15 and TRBJ1-5; D is possibly TRBD1 (6 bases). From germline, CDR1 is LNHNV and CDR2 YYDKDF (reference sequence). The V gene lost 0 bases and the J gene lost 15 bases, with 12 bases spanning the gap. CDR3 length equals 12 residues.

The J gene is TRBJ2-7, the V gene TRBV7-2; a possible D gene is TRBD2 (6 bases). Per the germline V gene, CDR1 is SGHTA and CDR2 is FQGNSA. The V end was cut by 7 bases, the J end by 3 bases, with 16 bases between. CDR3 size: 14 residues. CDR3 residues: CASNHEGRGYEQYF. The CDR3 bases are TGTGCCAGCAACCATGAGGGGCGGGGCTACGAGCAGTACTTC. The variable domain in full, completed from reference TRBV7-2 and TRBJ2-7, reads GAGVSQSPSNKVTEKGKDVELRCDPISGHTALYWYRQSLGQGLEFLIYFQGNSAPDKSGLPSDRFSAERTGGSVSTLTIQRTQQEDSAVYLCASNHEGRGYEQYFGPGTRLTVT.

The CDR3 DNA sequence: TGTGCCAGCAGGATTAACTATGGCTACACCTTC. This sequence encodes CASRINYGYTF. V usage is TRBV28 and J usage is TRBJ1-2, with D unclear. The germline V gene has CDR1 MDHEN and CDR2 SYDVKM. V was trimmed by 6 bases and J by 1 base, leaving 3 bases between them. The CDR3 has 11 residues.

The chain has TRBV29-1 and TRBJ2-5; D is undetermined. This CDR3 comprises 14 residues. CDR1 SQVTM and CDR2 ANQGSEA come from the germline V gene. V was clipped by 6 bases and J by 0 bases, with 14 bases between them. Here the CDR3 reads CSVGPASNQETQYF. For the CDR3, the DNA is TGCAGCGTGGGCCCGGCTTCCAACCAAGAGACCCAGTACTTC.